This T cell receptor beta chain emerged from a study of blood T cell repertoires in COVID-19. This table comes from immunoSEQ multiplex PCR, and its TCRdb copy is limited to in-frame clones, with some not included. The sample shows approximately 100,000 clones, 80% to 90% of them seen only once. The length of the CDR3 is 15 residues. The germline V and J ends were trimmed by 7 bases and 3 bases, with 16 bases remaining between them. Germline values: CDR1 KGHDR, CDR2 SFDVKD. The sequence was obtained from a man in his 60s with acute or convalescent COVID-19. The sequenced material came from peripheral blood. This chain connects TRBV24-1 to TRBJ2-3; TRBD1 might be the D (6 bases). The CDR3 spells CATRDRTSNTDTQYF. Written as DNA, the CDR3 is TGTGCCACCAGGGACAGAACTTCGAATACAGATACGCAGTATTTT.